A selection of T cell receptor beta chains follows, all from one sample in a study of vaccination and CD4 T cells after COVID-19. These receptors lack a known antigen. A single record per CDR3 protein comes from TCRdb applying MiXCR to the PCR reads. The table shows 15,000 to 20,000 distinct CDR3 sequences, with 40% to 55% occurring only once. The sequencing input was CD4+ T cells from blood, cultured in vitro. The receptor source for this set is a human donor who had recovered from COVID-19. Both conserved end residues are part of each CDR3. Each record gives: CDR3 protein, CDR3 DNA, J gene, clone size, D gene, V gene. D genes are given only for firm matches. Size values are once, few and many counts, or a class for expanded clones, and some rows have none.

CDR3: CASSPSGGGSYEQYF
DNA: TGTGCCAGCAGTCCCTCAGGAGGGGGCTCTTACGAGCAGTACTTC
J: TRBJ2-7
size: -
D: -
V: TRBV6-1

CDR3: CASSLEQLYGYTF
DNA: TGTGCCAGCAGCTTGGAACAGCTCTATGGCTACACCTTC
J: TRBJ1-2
size: few
D: -
V: TRBV5-4

CDR3: CSALKTPREQFF
DNA: TGCAGTGCCTTAAAGACCCCCCGAGAGCAGTTCTTC
J: TRBJ2-1
size: once
D: -
V: TRBV20-1

CDR3: CASSRALGQPQHF
DNA: TGTGCCAGCTCCCGGGCCCTCGGGCAGCCCCAGCATTTT
J: TRBJ1-5
size: -
D: -
V: TRBV2

CDR3: CAIGGQNTEAFF
DNA: TGTGCAATTGGGGGACAGAACACTGAAGCTTTCTTT
J: TRBJ1-1
size: -
D: -
V: TRBV19

CDR3: CASSRDRSYEQYF
DNA: TGTGCCAGCAGTAGGGACAGGTCCTACGAGCAGTACTTC
J: TRBJ2-7
size: few
D: TRBD1
V: TRBV27

CDR3: CASSRNRDYGGYTF
DNA: TGTGCCAGCAGTCGGAACCGGGACTACGGAGGCTACACCTTC
J: TRBJ1-2
size: few
D: -
V: TRBV6-1

CDR3: CASIARTGGSYGYTF
DNA: TGTGCTAGCATCGCTAGGACAGGGGGCAGCTATGGCTACACCTTC
J: TRBJ1-2
size: -
D: TRBD1
V: TRBV7-7

CDR3: CASSVRGGEQYF
DNA: TGTGCCAGCAGTGTCAGGGGAGGCGAGCAGTACTTC
J: TRBJ2-7
size: once
D: -
V: TRBV2

CDR3: CASSLAGRADTQYF
DNA: TGTGCCAGCAGCTTAGCTGGCAGGGCAGATACGCAGTATTTT
J: TRBJ2-3
size: -
D: -
V: TRBV7-2

CDR3: CASSRGQGSIQPQHF
DNA: TGTGCCAGTAGTAGAGGACAGGGCTCCATTCAGCCCCAGCATTTT
J: TRBJ1-5
size: few
D: TRBD1
V: TRBV19

CDR3: CASSLWGNEQFF
DNA: TGTGCCAGCAGTTTATGGGGGAATGAGCAGTTCTTC
J: TRBJ2-1
size: -
D: -
V: TRBV28

CDR3: CASSRDAYYGYTF
DNA: TGTGCCAGCAGTCGGGACGCCTACTATGGCTACACCTTC
J: TRBJ1-2
size: -
D: -
V: TRBV6-1

CDR3: CASTRVRAGGEAFF
DNA: TGTGCCAGCACCCGAGTGAGGGCCGGAGGGGAAGCTTTCTTT
J: TRBJ1-1
size: -
D: -
V: TRBV2

CDR3: CASRTPGLFYGYTF
DNA: TGTGCCAGCAGGACCCCGGGACTCTTCTATGGCTACACCTTC
J: TRBJ1-2
size: -
D: -
V: TRBV28

CDR3: CASGLATGGSGNTIYF
DNA: TGTGCTAGTGGTTTGGCCACAGGGGGCTCTGGAAACACCATATATTTT
J: TRBJ1-3
size: -
D: TRBD1
V: TRBV12-5

CDR3: CASSIDRGRMSGYTF
DNA: TGTGCCAGCAGCATTGACAGGGGGCGCATGAGTGGCTACACCTTC
J: TRBJ1-2
size: -
D: TRBD1
V: TRBV11-2

CDR3: CSASRFVTGGWGTEAFF
DNA: TGCAGTGCTAGCCGGTTTGTGACAGGAGGATGGGGCACTGAAGCTTTCTTT
J: TRBJ1-1
size: few
D: -
V: TRBV20-1

CDR3: CAISALGSSYNEQFF
DNA: TGTGCCATCAGTGCTCTAGGGTCTTCCTACAATGAGCAGTTCTTC
J: TRBJ2-1
size: few
D: -
V: TRBV10-3

CDR3: CAISDDRVGDTQYF
DNA: TGTGCCATCAGTGACGACAGGGTAGGAGATACGCAGTATTTT
J: TRBJ2-3
size: -
D: TRBD1
V: TRBV10-3

CDR3: CASTLRGTPSTDTQYF
DNA: TGTGCCAGCACCCTGAGGGGGACTCCTAGCACAGATACGCAGTATTTT
J: TRBJ2-3
size: -
D: -
V: TRBV12-3/TRBV12-4

CDR3: CASSWGGAGNQPQHF
DNA: TGTGCCAGCAGTTGGGGGGGGGCTGGCAATCAGCCCCAGCATTTT
J: TRBJ1-5
size: -
D: -
V: TRBV12-3/TRBV12-4

CDR3: CASRGTASYTF
DNA: TGTGCCAGCAGGGGGACAGCAAGCTACACCTTC
J: TRBJ1-2
size: -
D: TRBD1
V: TRBV6-1

CDR3: CASSQYRRGGYGYTF
DNA: TGTGCCAGCAGCCAGTACAGGAGAGGCGGCTATGGCTACACCTTC
J: TRBJ1-2
size: -
D: -
V: TRBV4-2

CDR3: CATSREWTQPQHF
DNA: TGTGCCACCAGCAGAGAGTGGACTCAGCCCCAGCATTTT
J: TRBJ1-5
size: -
D: -
V: TRBV15

CDR3: CSASWPNSYTF
DNA: TGCAGTGCTAGTTGGCCGAATTCCTACACCTTC
J: TRBJ1-2
size: few
D: -
V: TRBV20-1

CDR3: CASSITTGAGYTF
DNA: TGTGCCAGTAGTATAACAACAGGGGCTGGCTACACCTTC
J: TRBJ1-2
size: few
D: TRBD1
V: TRBV19

CDR3: CATSKDRGAQETQYF
DNA: TGTGCCACCAGCAAAGACAGGGGGGCACAAGAGACCCAGTACTTC
J: TRBJ2-5
size: -
D: TRBD1
V: TRBV15

CDR3: CASSSRDGRNPPYEQYF
DNA: TGTGCCAGCAGTTCAAGGGACGGGCGGAACCCGCCCTACGAGCAGTACTTC
J: TRBJ2-7
size: once
D: -
V: TRBV6-2/TRBV6-3

CDR3: CASSPLTGYGYTF
DNA: TGTGCCAGCAGCCCATTGACAGGGTATGGCTACACCTTC
J: TRBJ1-2
size: few
D: TRBD1
V: TRBV7-9

CDR3: CSALEPANEQFF
DNA: TGCAGTGCCTTAGAACCTGCCAATGAGCAGTTCTTC
J: TRBJ2-1
size: few
D: -
V: TRBV20-1

CDR3: CASRSGGSRTGELFF
DNA: TGTGCCAGCAGGTCCGGCGGGAGTCGGACCGGGGAGCTGTTTTTT
J: TRBJ2-2
size: few
D: TRBD2
V: TRBV6-2/TRBV6-3

CDR3: CASSQAQGYYGYTF
DNA: TGCGCCAGCAGCCAAGCCCAGGGCTACTATGGCTACACCTTC
J: TRBJ1-2
size: -
D: -
V: TRBV4-3

CDR3: CASSVEGRPNSPLHF
DNA: TGTGCCAGCAGCGTAGAGGGCAGGCCTAATTCACCCCTCCACTTT
J: TRBJ1-6
size: few
D: -
V: TRBV9

CDR3: CASSLAPDTEAFF
DNA: TGCGCCAGCAGCTTGGCCCCGGACACTGAAGCTTTCTTT
J: TRBJ1-1
size: -
D: -
V: TRBV5-1

CDR3: CASSFDTYGYTF
DNA: TGTGCCAGCAGCTTCGACACCTATGGCTACACCTTC
J: TRBJ1-2
size: -
D: -
V: TRBV7-9

CDR3: CASRKDRSYHEQYF
DNA: TGTGCCAGCAGAAAGGACAGGTCGTACCACGAGCAGTACTTC
J: TRBJ2-7
size: few
D: TRBD1
V: TRBV6-1

CDR3: CASSFRGSAIQYF
DNA: TGTGCCAGCAGCTTTAGGGGGTCCGCCATTCAGTACTTC
J: TRBJ2-4
size: -
D: -
V: TRBV11-2

CDR3: CARSTGKSGGYTF
DNA: TGCGCCAGGTCGACAGGGAAAAGTGGTGGCTACACCTTC
J: TRBJ1-2
size: -
D: TRBD1
V: TRBV4-1

CDR3: CSAGTAKTEAFF
DNA: TGCAGTGCTGGGACAGCTAAAACTGAAGCTTTCTTT
J: TRBJ1-1
size: -
D: TRBD1
V: TRBV20-1

CDR3: CASSTDRLYQPQHF
DNA: TGTGCCAGTAGTACGGACAGACTTTATCAGCCCCAGCATTTT
J: TRBJ1-5
size: -
D: -
V: TRBV19

CDR3: CASSEALETQYF
DNA: TGTGCCAGCAGCGAAGCCCTGGAGACCCAGTACTTC
J: TRBJ2-5
size: few
D: -
V: TRBV6-1

CDR3: CATSKPGLAGTDTQYF
DNA: TGTGCCACCAGCAAACCGGGACTAGCGGGCACAGATACGCAGTATTTT
J: TRBJ2-3
size: -
D: TRBD2
V: TRBV15

CDR3: CAAMRVGGVGTQYF
DNA: TGTGCCGCCATGCGCGTCGGGGGAGTAGGGACCCAGTACTTC
J: TRBJ2-5
size: few
D: -
V: TRBV6-1

CDR3: CASDFGGTRQPQHF
DNA: TGTGCCAGTGATTTTGGGGGAACTAGGCAGCCCCAGCATTTT
J: TRBJ1-5
size: -
D: -
V: TRBV6-2/TRBV6-3

CDR3: CASSTGTGGNQPQHF
DNA: TGTGCCAGCAGTACCGGGACAGGGGGCAATCAGCCCCAGCATTTT
J: TRBJ1-5
size: -
D: TRBD1
V: TRBV6-1

CDR3: CASSRAWGEQYF
DNA: TGTGCCAGCAGCCGGGCCTGGGGCGAGCAGTACTTC
J: TRBJ2-7
size: -
D: -
V: TRBV6-1

CDR3: CASSRFQSGRASYEQYF
DNA: TGTGCCAGCAGCAGATTTCAAAGCGGGAGGGCCTCTTACGAGCAGTACTTC
J: TRBJ2-7
size: -
D: TRBD2
V: TRBV14

CDR3: CASSPNGFRGGKGAFF
DNA: TGTGCCAGCAGTCCCAATGGTTTTAGGGGGGGGAAAGGAGCTTTCTTT
J: TRBJ1-1
size: few
D: -
V: TRBV7-6

CDR3: CASSPGLAGADTQYF
DNA: TGTGCCAGCAGCCCGGGACTAGCGGGGGCAGATACGCAGTATTTT
J: TRBJ2-3
size: few
D: TRBD2
V: TRBV7-9

CDR3: CASSRERSSSYNEQFF
DNA: TGTGCCAGCTCACGGGAAAGGAGCAGCTCCTACAATGAGCAGTTCTTC
J: TRBJ2-1
size: medium-sized
D: -
V: TRBV18